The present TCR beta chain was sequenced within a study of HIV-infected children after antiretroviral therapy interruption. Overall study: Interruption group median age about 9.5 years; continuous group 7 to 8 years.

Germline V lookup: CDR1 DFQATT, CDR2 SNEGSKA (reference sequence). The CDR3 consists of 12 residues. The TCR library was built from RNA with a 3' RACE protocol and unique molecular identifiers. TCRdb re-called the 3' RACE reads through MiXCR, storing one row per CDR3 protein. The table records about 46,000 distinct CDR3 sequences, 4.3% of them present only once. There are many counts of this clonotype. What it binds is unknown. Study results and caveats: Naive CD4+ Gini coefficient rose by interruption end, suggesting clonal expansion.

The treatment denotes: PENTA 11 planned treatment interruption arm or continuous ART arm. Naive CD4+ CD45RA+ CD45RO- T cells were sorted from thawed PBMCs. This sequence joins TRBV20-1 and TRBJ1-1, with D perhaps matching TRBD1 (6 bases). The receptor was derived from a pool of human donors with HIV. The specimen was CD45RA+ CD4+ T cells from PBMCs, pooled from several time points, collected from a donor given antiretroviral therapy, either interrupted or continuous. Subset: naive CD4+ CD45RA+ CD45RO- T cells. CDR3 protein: CRGQGSGTEAFF. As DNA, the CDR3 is TGCAGGGGCCAGGGGTCGGGGACTGAAGCTTTCTTT.